This TCR beta chain was identified during a study of T cell responses to AZD1222 COVID-19 vaccine. Using immunoSEQ multiplex PCR, the repertoire was profiled, and TCRdb retains in-frame clones only, with some absent. This table holds over 100,000 clones, approximately 89% found once. V was cut by 3 bases and J by 5 bases, with 11 bases left in between. This CDR3 contains 13 residues. The V and J genes are TRBV12-3 or TRBV12-4 and TRBJ2-7, with D unclear. The specimen comprised peripheral blood, sampled 28 days after the second AZD1222 dose. The receptor was isolated from an adult who received the AZD1222 COVID-19 vaccine. CDR3 region: CASSFKGSNEQYF. Written as DNA, the CDR3 is TGTGCCAGCAGTTTTAAGGGCTCGAACGAGCAGTACTTC.